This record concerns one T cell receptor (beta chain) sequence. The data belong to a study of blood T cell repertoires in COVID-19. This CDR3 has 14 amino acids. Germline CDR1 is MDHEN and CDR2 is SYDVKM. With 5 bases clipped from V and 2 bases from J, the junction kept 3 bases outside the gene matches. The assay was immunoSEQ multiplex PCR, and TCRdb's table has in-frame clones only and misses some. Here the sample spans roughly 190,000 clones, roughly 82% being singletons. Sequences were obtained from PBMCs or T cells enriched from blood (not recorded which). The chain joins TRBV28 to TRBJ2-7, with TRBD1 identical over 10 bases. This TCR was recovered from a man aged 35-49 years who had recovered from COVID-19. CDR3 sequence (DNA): TGTGCCAGCAGTCAGGGACAGGGGCCCTACGAGCAGTACTTC. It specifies CASSQGQGPYEQYF.